This T cell receptor beta chain emerged from a study of T cell changes during pregnancy in multiple sclerosis. Produced via immunoSEQ multiplex PCR; TCRdb's table is partial and in-frame only. Of roughly 48,000 clones listed, over 75% are singletons. Germline CDR1 is MNHEY and CDR2 is SVGAGI. The CDR3 covers 14 residues. The V and J ends lost 7 bases and 4 bases respectively, with 16 bases between them. The rearrangement uses TRBV6-5 and TRBJ2-5; D possibly corresponds to TRBD1 (5 bases). The receptor comes from a female donor with multiple sclerosis, enrolled in a pregnancy study. This specimen consisted of CD4+ T cells from peripheral blood mononuclear cells, obtained in the second trimester of pregnancy. The CDR3, as DNA: TGTGCCAGCACTCGCGTAGGGGAAGGAGAGACCCAGTACTTC. Translated: CASTRVGEGETQYF.